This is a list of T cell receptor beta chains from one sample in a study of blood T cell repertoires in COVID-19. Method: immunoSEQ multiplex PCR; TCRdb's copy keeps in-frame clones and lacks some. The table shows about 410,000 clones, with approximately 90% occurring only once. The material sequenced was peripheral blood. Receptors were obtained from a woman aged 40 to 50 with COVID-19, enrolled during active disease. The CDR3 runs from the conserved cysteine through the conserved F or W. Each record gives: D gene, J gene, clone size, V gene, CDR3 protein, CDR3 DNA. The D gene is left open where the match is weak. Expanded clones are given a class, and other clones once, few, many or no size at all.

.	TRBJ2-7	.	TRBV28	CASGDTGLGVFF	TGTGCCAGCGGGGATACAGGGCTCGGCGTTTTCTTC
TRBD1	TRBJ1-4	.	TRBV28	CASSLGTGYEKLFF	TGTGCCAGCAGTTTAGGGACAGGGTATGAAAAACTGTTTTTT
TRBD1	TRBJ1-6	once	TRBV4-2	CASSQEGWTGGRSPLHF	TGTGCCAGCAGCCAAGAGGGGTGGACAGGAGGGAGATCACCCCTCCACTTT
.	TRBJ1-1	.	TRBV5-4	CASSFPGQGSTEAFF	TGTGCCAGCAGCTTTCCGGGCCAGGGGTCCACTGAAGCTTTCTTT
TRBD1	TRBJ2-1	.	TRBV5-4	CASTPDRASDEQFF	TGTGCCAGCACCCCGGACAGGGCGAGCGATGAGCAGTTCTTC
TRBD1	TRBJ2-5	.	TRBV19	CASSISGTGMSETQYF	TGTGCCAGTAGTATTAGTGGGACAGGGATGTCGGAGACCCAGTACTTC
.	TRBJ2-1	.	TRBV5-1	CASSLARDEQFF	TGCGCCAGCAGCTTGGCCCGGGATGAGCAGTTCTTC
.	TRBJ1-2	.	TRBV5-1	CASSLTGTEGYTF	TGCGCCAGCAGCTTAACAGGGACGGAAGGCTACACCTTC
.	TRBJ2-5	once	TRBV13	CASSPRRIGAGKETQYF	TGTGCCAGCAGCCCCCGCAGGATCGGGGCGGGAAAAGAGACCCAGTACTTC
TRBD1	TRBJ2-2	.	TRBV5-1	CASSRRRGTSTGELFF	TGCGCCAGCAGCCGTCGCAGGGGGACCAGCACCGGGGAGCTGTTTTTT
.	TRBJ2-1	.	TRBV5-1	CASSLEGVQVLYNEQFF	TGCGCCAGCAGCTTGGAGGGGGTGCAGGTCCTCTACAATGAGCAGTTCTTC
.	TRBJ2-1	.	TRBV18	CASSPGTPLFYNEQFF	TGTGCCAGCTCACCTGGGACACCTCTTTTTTACAATGAGCAGTTCTTC
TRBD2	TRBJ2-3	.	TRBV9	CASSALAGATDTQYF	TGTGCCAGCAGCGCATTAGCGGGAGCCACAGATACGCAGTATTTT
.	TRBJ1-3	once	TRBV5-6	CASSILGNTIYF	TGTGCCAGCAGCATCCTCGGAAACACCATATATTTT
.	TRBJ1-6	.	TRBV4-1	CASSQDPGVDSPLHF	TGCGCCAGCAGCCAAGATCCAGGGGTTGATTCACCCCTCCACTTT
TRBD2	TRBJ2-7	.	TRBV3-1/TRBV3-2	CASSQPSGLTYEQYF	TGTGCCAGCAGCCAACCTAGCGGGTTAACCTACGAGCAGTACTTC
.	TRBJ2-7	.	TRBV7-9	CASSSLPTEQYF	TGTGCCAGCAGCTCCCTCCCGACTGAGCAGTACTTC
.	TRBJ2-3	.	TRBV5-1	CASSLGQYTDTQYF	TGCGCCAGCAGCTTGGGGCAGTACACAGATACGCAGTATTTT
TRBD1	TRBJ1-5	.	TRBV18	CASSPAQGSQPQHF	TGTGCCAGCTCACCAGCACAGGGGTCCCAGCCCCAGCATTTT
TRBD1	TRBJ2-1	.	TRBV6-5	CASSSYGTGGLGEQFF	TGTGCCAGCAGTTCCTACGGGACAGGGGGCTTAGGGGAGCAGTTCTTC
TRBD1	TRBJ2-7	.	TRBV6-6	CASSYSTGGEQYF	TGTGCCAGCAGTTACTCGACAGGGGGCGAGCAGTACTTC
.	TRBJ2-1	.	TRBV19	CASTPGLSYNEQFF	TGTGCCAGTACGCCTGGACTCTCCTACAATGAGCAGTTCTTC